A selection of T cell receptor beta chains follows, all from one sample in a study of blood T cell repertoires in COVID-19. Method: immunoSEQ multiplex PCR; TCRdb's copy keeps in-frame clones and lacks some. The sample includes approximately 96,000 clones, over 70% of them seen just once. The sequenced sample was peripheral blood. These receptors were taken from a woman older than 75 with acute or convalescent COVID-19. The CDR3 runs from the conserved cysteine through the conserved F or W. D genes are given only for firm matches. Size values are once, few and many counts, or a class for expanded clones, and some rows have none.

clone_size j_call v_call d_call cdr3_nt cdr3_aa
NA TRBJ2-3 TRBV28 NA TGTGCCAGCAGACCTGCCCGGACAAACCAATTCACAGATACGCAGTATTTT CASRPARTNQFTDTQYF
NA TRBJ1-3 TRBV5-5 TRBD1 TGTGCCAGCAGCTTTCAGGGGGGATCTGGAAACACCATATATTTT CASSFQGGSGNTIYF
NA TRBJ1-1 TRBV5-4 NA TGTGCCAGCAGGTCGGACAGTGTTTTCACTGAAGCTTTCTTT CASRSDSVFTEAFF
NA TRBJ1-2 TRBV30 TRBD1 TGTGCCTGGAGCGCCACTCGGACAGGGCGCTCCGGCTACACCTTC CAWSATRTGRSGYTF
once TRBJ2-1 TRBV7-2 TRBD2 TGTGCCAGCAGCTTAGCCGGGACTAGCGGGGGTGGTGAGCAGTTCTTC CASSLAGTSGGGEQFF
once TRBJ1-2 TRBV6-5 TRBD1 TGTGCCAGCAGTTACTCGGCGCTGGGACAGAACTATGGCTACACCTTC CASSYSALGQNYGYTF
NA TRBJ1-2 TRBV19 NA TGTGCCAGTAGTGAACTTAGCCCGGTAGTCCATGGCTACACCTTC CASSELSPVVHGYTF
NA TRBJ1-6 TRBV5-1 NA TGCGCCAGCAGCTTGGAATGGGCAAATAATTCACCCCTCCACTTT CASSLEWANNSPLHF
NA TRBJ2-2 TRBV5-1 NA TGCGCCAGCAGGAACTCTCCTACCGGGGAGCTGTTTTTT CASRNSPTGELFF
NA TRBJ1-2 TRBV5-6 NA TGTGCCAGCAGCTTGCTGACTGTTAACTATGGCTACACCTTC CASSLLTVNYGYTF
once TRBJ2-1 TRBV5-5 NA TGTGCCAGCAGCCTGGGACTCTATTCCTACAATGAGCAGTTCTTC CASSLGLYSYNEQFF
NA TRBJ2-3 TRBV27 NA TGTGCCAGCAGTTCCAGGAGGTCAGATACGCAGTATTTT CASSSRRSDTQYF
NA TRBJ2-5 TRBV9 NA TGTGCCAGCAGCCCGGGTATCGGTATCGAGACCCAGTACTTC CASSPGIGIETQYF
NA TRBJ2-5 TRBV30 TRBD2 TGTGCCTGGAGTGCAAATAGCGGGGGGGCCGCGACCCAGTACTTC CAWSANSGGAATQYF
NA TRBJ1-2 TRBV2 NA TGTGCCAGCAGTTTTCCACCGGGACAAGAGAACTATGGCTACACCTTC CASSFPPGQENYGYTF
NA TRBJ2-2 TRBV11-3 NA TGTGCCAGCAGCTTCTCGGGACAAACTACCGGGGAGCTGTTTTTT CASSFSGQTTGELFF
few TRBJ2-7 TRBV5-6 TRBD1 TGTGCCAGCAGCCACGGACAGGGCGAGCAGTACTTC CASSHGQGEQYF
medium-sized TRBJ2-7 TRBV5-6 NA TGTGCCAGCAGCGCGGGACTCTTAGTATACGAGCAGTACTTC CASSAGLLVYEQYF
NA TRBJ1-3 TRBV15 NA TGTGCCACCAGCAGAGTTGACAGGCTTAGCTCTGGAAACACCATATATTTT CATSRVDRLSSGNTIYF
NA TRBJ1-2 TRBV10-3 TRBD1 TGTGCCATCAGTGAGGGGGACAGGGGGGAGTATGGCTACACCTTC CAISEGDRGEYGYTF
few TRBJ2-1 TRBV18 NA TGTGCCAGCTCACCCGAAAGGGGTCGCAATGAGCAGTTCTTC CASSPERGRNEQFF
once TRBJ1-5 TRBV6-5 TRBD1 TGTGCCAGCAGTAACGGACAGGGCTCTCAGCCCCAGCATTTT CASSNGQGSQPQHF
once TRBJ1-1 TRBV19 NA TGTGCCAGTAGTATAAGCCAAATGAACACTGAAGCTTTCTTT CASSISQMNTEAFF